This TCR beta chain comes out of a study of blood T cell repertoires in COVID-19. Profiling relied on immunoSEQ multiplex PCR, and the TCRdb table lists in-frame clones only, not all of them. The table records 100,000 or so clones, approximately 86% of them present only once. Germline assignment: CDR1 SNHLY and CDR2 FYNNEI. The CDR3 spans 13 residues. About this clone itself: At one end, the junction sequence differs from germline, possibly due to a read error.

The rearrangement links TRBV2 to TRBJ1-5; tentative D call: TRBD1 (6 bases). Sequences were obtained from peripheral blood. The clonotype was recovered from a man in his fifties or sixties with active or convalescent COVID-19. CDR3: CAGRQDSNQPQHF. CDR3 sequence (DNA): TGTGCCGGCAGACAGGATAGCAATCAGCCCCAGCATTTT.